This TCR beta chain derives from a study of CD8 T cells in ankylosing spondylitis. Regarding the study as a whole: What appeared characteristic of ankylosing spondylitis blood was a TCR beta motif of under 10 highly homologous variants.

Each CDR3 protein gets one entry after TCRdb re-called the 5' RACE reads with MiXCR. The repertoire consists of a few hundred thousand distinct CDR3 sequences, with approximately 20% occurring once and the leading ten covering 16%. This clonotype was seen a few times. The antigen remains undetermined. The junction had 11 bases not matched to a gene; V was cut back by 8 bases and J by 2 bases. CDR3 length: 16 residues. The germline V gene encodes CDR1 MDHEN and CDR2 SYDVKM. The sequence derives from a male donor with ankylosing spondylitis. The gene calls are TRBV28 and TRBJ2-7, with 11 positions matching TRBD2. The sequencing sample was made of blood, either unsorted or a sorted T cell fraction (not recorded which). CDR3 nucleotides: TGTGCCAGCTACTCATCCTCTAGCGGGAGGCCCTACGAGCAGTACTTC. Its translation: CASYSSSSGRPYEQYF.